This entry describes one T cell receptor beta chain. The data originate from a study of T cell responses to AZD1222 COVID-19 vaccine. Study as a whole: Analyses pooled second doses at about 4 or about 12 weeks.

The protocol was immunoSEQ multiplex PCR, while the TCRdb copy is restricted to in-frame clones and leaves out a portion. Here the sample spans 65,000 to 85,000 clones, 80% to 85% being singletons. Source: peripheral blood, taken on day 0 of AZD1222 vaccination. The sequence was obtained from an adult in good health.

CDR3 region: CASSPGGLTYSNQPQHF. The CDR3 DNA is TGTGCCAGCAGCCCCGGGGGGTTGACATATAGCAATCAGCCCCAGCATTTT. V usage is TRBV7-9 and J usage is TRBJ1-5, with TRBD1 as a possible D gene (5 bases). The CDR3 has 17 amino acids. Deletions cut 5 bases from V and 0 bases from J, with 17 bases between. Germline CDR1 reads SEHNR; CDR2 reads FQNEAQ (reference sequence).